This paragraph reports one T cell receptor beta chain. Its specificity is unknown. The CDR3 covers 14 residues. Unmatched junction bases numbered 4, after V lost 4 bases and J lost 3 bases. Germline V gene data show CDR1 as SGHNT and CDR2 as YENEEA. Researchers divided each subset's genomic DNA evenly across several immunoSEQ plates. This table comes from immunoSEQ multiplex PCR, and its TCRdb copy is limited to in-frame clones, with some not included. The sample includes about 820,000 clones, 92% of them seen just once. This sample was included in a study of shared clonotypes between healthy human individuals. Study details: Those who served as donors were a couple of women and a few men between the ages of 18 and 49. General study results and limits: Sampling involved blood alone; tissue repertoires likely differ.

Terminally differentiated effector memory CD45RA+ cells were excluded from the naive CD8 cells, which were CD45RO-negative and positively selected for CCR7. Donors were Caucasian adults residing in Nashville, Tennessee, USA. This rearrangement joins TRBV11-3 to TRBJ2-5, with 8 nucleotides matching TRBD1. This TCR was recovered from a man aged 25-40 years in good health. Sequencing was done on a sample of naive CD8+ T cells sorted from blood. The CDR3 sequence is CASSSRGLEETQYF. CDR3 coding DNA: TGTGCCAGCAGCTCCAGGGGGCTTGAAGAGACCCAGTACTTC.